This record concerns one T cell receptor (beta chain) sequence. What it recognizes is unknown. Both 60 Vbeta primers and 13 Jbeta primers went into the PCR. Data came from immunoSEQ multiplex PCR; TCRdb stores just in-frame clones and leaves some out. The table has approximately 200,000 clones, about 82% seen once; the top ten hold 2.3%. This sample is part of a study of cytomegalovirus exposure and HLA in healthy donors. V shed 3 bases and J shed 0 bases, with 9 bases lying between them. CDR3 length: 14 residues. In germline, CDR1 is GTSNPN, CDR2 SVGIG (reference sequence). Study-wide findings and caveats: In a later analysis, a missense DCLRE1C variant was linked to TCR beta V- and J-gene trimming.

Sequenced: PBMCs. The chain employs TRBV30 and TRBJ1-5, with a tentative D call TRBD1 (5 bases). The clonotype was recovered from a woman between 45 and 65 years old in good health and CMV-seronegative. The CDR3 DNA follows: TGTGCCTGGAGGGGGCAGGGTAGCAATCAGCCCCAGCATTTT. This gives the protein CAWRGQGSNQPQHF.